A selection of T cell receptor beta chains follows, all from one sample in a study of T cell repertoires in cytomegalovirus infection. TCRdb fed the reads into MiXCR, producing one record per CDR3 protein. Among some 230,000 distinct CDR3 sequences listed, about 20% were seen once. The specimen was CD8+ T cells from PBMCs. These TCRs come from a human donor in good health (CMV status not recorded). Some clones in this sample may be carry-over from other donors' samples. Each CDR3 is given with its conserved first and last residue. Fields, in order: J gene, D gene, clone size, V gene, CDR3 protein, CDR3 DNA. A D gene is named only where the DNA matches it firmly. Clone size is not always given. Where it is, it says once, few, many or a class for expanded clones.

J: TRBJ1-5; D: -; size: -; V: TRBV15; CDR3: CATSREPGTDSSNQPQHF; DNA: TGTGCCACCAGCAGAGAACCTGGGACGGACAGTAGCAATCAGCCCCAGCATTTT
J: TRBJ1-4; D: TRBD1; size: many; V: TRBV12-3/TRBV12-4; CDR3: CASSLTGVNEKLFF; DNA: TGTGCCAGCAGTTTGACAGGGGTTAATGAAAAACTGTTTTTT
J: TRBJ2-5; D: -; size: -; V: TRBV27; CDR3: CASSLFRGAETQYF; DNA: TGTGCCAGCAGTTTATTTCGGGGTGCGGAGACCCAGTACTTC
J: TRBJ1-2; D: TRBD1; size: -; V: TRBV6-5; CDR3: CASSYTGGGGYTF; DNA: TGTGCCAGCAGTTACACAGGGGGTGGTGGCTACACCTTC
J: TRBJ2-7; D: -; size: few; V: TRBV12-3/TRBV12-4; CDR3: CASSLGSKRYF; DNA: TGTGCCAGCAGTTTAGGGTCCAAGAGGTACTTC
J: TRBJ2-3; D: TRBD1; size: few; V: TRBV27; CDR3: CASSRQGEDTQYF; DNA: TGTGCCAGCAGTAGACAGGGGGAAGATACGCAGTATTTT
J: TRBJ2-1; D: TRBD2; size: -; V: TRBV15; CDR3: CATSMNPFSGGLRNEQFF; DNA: TGTGCCACCAGCATGAACCCTTTTAGCGGGGGCCTCAGAAATGAGCAGTTCTTC
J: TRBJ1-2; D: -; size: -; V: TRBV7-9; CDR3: CASSPRELYGYTF; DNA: TGTGCCAGCAGCCCCCGGGAGCTATATGGCTACACCTTC
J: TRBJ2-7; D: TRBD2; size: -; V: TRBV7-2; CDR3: CVSTRLAGAYEQYF; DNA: TGTGTCAGCACCCGTCTAGCGGGAGCCTACGAGCAGTACTTC
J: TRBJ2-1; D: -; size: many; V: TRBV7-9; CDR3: CASSEGGDEQFF; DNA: TGTGCCAGCAGTGAAGGGGGGGATGAGCAGTTCTTC
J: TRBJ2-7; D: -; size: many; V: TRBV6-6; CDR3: CASSYSTPPYEQYF; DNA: TGTGCCAGCAGTTACAGTACACCACCCTACGAGCAGTACTTC
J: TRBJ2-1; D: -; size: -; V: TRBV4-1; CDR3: CASSQPGQYYNEQFF; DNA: TGCGCCAGCAGCCAACCCGGTCAATATTACAATGAGCAGTTCTTC
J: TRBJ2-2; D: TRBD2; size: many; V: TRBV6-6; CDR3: CASSYSFRSGGSFTGELFF; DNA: TGTGCCAGCAGTTACTCCTTTCGTAGCGGGGGGTCCTTCACCGGGGAGCTGTTTTTT
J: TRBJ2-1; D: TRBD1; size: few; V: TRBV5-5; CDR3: CASSFGTGANEQFF; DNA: TGTGCCAGCAGCTTCGGGACAGGGGCTAATGAGCAGTTCTTC
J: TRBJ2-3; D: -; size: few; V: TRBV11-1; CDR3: CASSPWDNTDTQYF; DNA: TGTGCCAGCAGCCCGTGGGACAACACAGATACGCAGTATTTT
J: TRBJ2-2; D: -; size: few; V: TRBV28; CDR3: CASSLWVGTGELFF; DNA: TGTGCCAGCAGTTTATGGGTGGGAACCGGGGAGCTGTTTTTT
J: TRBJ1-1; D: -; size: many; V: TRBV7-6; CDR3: CASTEGPWVTEAFF; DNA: TGTGCCAGCACCGAGGGACCGTGGGTCACTGAAGCTTTCTTT
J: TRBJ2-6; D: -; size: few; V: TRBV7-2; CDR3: CASGLSAGANVLTF; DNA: TGTGCCAGCGGTCTCTCGGCTGGGGCCAACGTCCTGACTTTC
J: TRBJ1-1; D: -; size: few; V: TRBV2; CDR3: CASQTGKGLRLAFF; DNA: TGTGCCAGCCAAACGGGGAAGGGGCTGAGGTTGGCTTTCTTT